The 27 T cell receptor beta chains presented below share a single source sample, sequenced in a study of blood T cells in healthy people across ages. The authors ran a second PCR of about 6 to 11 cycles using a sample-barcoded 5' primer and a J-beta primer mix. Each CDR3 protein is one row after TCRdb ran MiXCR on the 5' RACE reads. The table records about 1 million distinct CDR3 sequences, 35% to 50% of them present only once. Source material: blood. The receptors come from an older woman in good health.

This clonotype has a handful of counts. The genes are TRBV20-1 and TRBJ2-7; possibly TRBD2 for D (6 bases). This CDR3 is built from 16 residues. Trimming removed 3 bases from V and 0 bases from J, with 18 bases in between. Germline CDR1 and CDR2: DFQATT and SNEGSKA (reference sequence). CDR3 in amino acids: CSARLSGLRSSYEQYF. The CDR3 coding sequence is TGCAGTGCTAGGCTAAGCGGGCTCCGGAGCTCCTACGAGCAGTACTTC.

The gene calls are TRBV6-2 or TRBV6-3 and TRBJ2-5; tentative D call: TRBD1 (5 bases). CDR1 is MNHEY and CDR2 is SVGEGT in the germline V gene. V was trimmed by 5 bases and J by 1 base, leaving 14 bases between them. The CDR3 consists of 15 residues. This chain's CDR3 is CASSKGAWGQETQYF. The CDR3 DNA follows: TGTGCCAGCAGTAAAGGGGCCTGGGGCCAAGAGACCCAGTACTTC.

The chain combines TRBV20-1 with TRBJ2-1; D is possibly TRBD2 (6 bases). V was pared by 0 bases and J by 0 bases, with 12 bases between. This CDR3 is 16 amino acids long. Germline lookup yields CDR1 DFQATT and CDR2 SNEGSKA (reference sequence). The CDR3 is CSARDWRDSSYNEQFF. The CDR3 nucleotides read TGCAGTGCTAGAGATTGGCGGGATAGCTCCTACAATGAGCAGTTCTTC.

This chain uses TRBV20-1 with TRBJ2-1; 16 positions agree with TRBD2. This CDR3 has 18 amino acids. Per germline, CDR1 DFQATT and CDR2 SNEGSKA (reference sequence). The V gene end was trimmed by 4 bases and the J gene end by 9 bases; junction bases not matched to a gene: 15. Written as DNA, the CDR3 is TGCAGTGCTAATGGTCCTGGGACTAGCGGGAGGGCCCTCGGTGAGCAGTTCTTC. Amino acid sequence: CSANGPGTSGRALGEQFF.

In nucleotides, the CDR3 is TGTGCCAGCAGATCCAGGGACAGTTTGGGAAAACTGTTTTTT. Its translation is CASRSRDSLGKLFF. This sequence joins TRBV25-1 and TRBJ1-4, with TRBD1 identical over 7 bases. This CDR3 contains 14 residues. Germline CDR1 and CDR2: MGHDK and SYGVNS. The trim removed 6 bases at V and 10 bases at J, leaving 11 bases unmatched.

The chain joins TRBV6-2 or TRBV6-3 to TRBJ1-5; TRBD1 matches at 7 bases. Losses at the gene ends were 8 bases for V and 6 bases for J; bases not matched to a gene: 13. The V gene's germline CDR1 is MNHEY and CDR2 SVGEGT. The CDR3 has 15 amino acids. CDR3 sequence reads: CASGGQGGRSQPQHF. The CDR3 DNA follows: TGTGCCAGCGGGGGTCAGGGGGGAAGGAGTCAGCCCCAGCATTTT.

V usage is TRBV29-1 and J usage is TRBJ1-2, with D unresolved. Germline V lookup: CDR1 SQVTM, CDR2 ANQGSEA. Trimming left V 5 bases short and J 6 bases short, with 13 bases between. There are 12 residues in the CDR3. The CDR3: CSVPGPKDGYTF. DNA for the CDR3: TGCAGCGTTCCTGGTCCGAAAGATGGCTACACCTTC.

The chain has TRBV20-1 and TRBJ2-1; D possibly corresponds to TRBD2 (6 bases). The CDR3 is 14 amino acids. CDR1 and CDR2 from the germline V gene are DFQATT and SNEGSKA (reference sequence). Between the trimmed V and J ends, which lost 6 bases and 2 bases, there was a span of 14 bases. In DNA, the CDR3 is TGCAGTGCGGACAAGCGGGTCGCCTACAATGAGCAGTTCTTC. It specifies CSADKRVAYNEQFF.

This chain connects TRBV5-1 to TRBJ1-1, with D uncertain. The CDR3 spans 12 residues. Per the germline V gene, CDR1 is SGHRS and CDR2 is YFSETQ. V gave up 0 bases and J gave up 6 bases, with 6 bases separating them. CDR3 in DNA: TGCGCCAGCAGCTTGGGGTTGGCTGAAGCTTTCTTT. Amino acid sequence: CASSLGLAEAFF.

The CDR3: CSAPSSTSGRAGEQFF. DNA for the CDR3: TGCAGTGCGCCCTCCTCGACTAGCGGGAGGGCGGGTGAGCAGTTCTTC. The gene calls are TRBV20-1 and TRBJ2-1; TRBD2 agrees at 14 bases. V lost 6 bases to trimming and J lost 9 bases; unmatched junction nucleotides: 13. The length of the CDR3 is 16 residues. In germline, CDR1 is DFQATT, CDR2 SNEGSKA (reference sequence).

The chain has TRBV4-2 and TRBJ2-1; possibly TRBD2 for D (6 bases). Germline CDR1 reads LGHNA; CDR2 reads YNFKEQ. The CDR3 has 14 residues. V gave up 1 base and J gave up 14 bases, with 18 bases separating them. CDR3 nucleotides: TGTGCCAGCAGCCAAGTTGGGCAGGAGGGTATTAAGTTCTTC. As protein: CASSQVGQEGIKFF.

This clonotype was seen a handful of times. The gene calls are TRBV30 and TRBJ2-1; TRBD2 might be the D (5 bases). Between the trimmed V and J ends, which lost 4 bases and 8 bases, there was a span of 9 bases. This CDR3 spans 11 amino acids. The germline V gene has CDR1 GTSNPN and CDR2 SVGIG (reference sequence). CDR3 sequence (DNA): TGTGCCTGGAATGGGCGGGATGAGCAGTTCTTC. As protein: CAWNGRDEQFF.

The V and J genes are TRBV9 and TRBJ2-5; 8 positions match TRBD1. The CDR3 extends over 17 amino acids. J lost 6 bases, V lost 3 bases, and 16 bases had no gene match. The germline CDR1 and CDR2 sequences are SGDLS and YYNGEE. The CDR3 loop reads CASSASSSGTGGKTQYF. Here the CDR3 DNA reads TGTGCCAGCAGCGCGAGTTCATCCGGGACAGGCGGGAAGACCCAGTACTTC.

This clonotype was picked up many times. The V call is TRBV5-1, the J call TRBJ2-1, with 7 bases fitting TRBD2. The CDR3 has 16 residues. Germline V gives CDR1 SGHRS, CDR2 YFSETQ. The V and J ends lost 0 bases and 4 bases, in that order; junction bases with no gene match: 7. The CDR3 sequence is CASSLVASGSYNEQFF. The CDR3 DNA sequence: TGCGCCAGCAGCTTGGTGGCTAGCGGATCTTACAATGAGCAGTTCTTC.

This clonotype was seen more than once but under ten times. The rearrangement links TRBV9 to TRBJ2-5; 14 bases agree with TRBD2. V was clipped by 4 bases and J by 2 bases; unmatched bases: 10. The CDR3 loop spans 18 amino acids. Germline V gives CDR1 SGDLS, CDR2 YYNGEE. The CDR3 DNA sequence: TGTGCCAGCAGCAGAGGGACTAGCGGGAGTTGGGGACAAGAGACCCAGTACTTC. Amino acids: CASSRGTSGSWGQETQYF.

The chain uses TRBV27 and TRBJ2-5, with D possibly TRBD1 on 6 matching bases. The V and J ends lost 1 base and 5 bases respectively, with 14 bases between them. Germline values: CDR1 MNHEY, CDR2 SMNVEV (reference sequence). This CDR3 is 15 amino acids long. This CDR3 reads CASSLLRQGMETQYF. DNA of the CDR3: TGTGCCAGCAGTTTATTGCGGCAGGGGATGGAGACCCAGTACTTC.

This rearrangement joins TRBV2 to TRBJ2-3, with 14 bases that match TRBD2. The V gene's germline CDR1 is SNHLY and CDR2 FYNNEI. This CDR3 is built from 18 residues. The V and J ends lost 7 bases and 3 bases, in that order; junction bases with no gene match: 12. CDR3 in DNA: TGTGCCAGCACCCGACTAGCGGGAGGGGCCACTAGAACAGATACGCAGTATTTT. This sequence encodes CASTRLAGGATRTDTQYF.

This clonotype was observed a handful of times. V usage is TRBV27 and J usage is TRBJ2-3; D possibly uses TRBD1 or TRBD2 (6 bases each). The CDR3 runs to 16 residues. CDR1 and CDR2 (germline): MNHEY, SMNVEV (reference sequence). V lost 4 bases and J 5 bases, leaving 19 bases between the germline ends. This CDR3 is CASSWGLGGYQDTQYF. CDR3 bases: TGTGCCAGCAGTTGGGGGCTCGGGGGTTACCAAGATACGCAGTATTTT.

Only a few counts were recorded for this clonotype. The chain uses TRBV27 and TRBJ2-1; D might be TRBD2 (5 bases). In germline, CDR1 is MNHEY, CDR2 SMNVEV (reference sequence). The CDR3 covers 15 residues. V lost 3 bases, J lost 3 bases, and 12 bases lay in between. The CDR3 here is CASSFMGAHYNEQFF. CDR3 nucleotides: TGTGCCAGCAGTTTTATGGGAGCCCACTACAATGAGCAGTTCTTC.

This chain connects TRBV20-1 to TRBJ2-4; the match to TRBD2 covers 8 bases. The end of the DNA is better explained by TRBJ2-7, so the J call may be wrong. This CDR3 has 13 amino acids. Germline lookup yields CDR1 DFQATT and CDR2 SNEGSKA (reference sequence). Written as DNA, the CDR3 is TGCAGTGCTAAGAGCGGGAGAGGATACGAGCAGTACTTC. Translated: CSAKSGRGYEQYF.

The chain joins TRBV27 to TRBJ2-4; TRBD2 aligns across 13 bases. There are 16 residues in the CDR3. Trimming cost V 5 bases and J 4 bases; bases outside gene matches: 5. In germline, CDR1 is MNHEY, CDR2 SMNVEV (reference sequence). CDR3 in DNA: TGTGCCAGCAGTCCCCGACTAGCGGGGGGTAAAAACATTCAGTACTTC. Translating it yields CASSPRLAGGKNIQYF.

CDR3 in amino acids: CASSFDQYNEQYF. In nucleotides, the CDR3 is TGTGCCAGCAGTTTCGACCAGTACAATGAGCAGTACTTC. This rearrangement joins TRBV12-3 or TRBV12-4 to TRBJ2-7; no clear D gene. The length of the CDR3 is 13 residues. V was pared by 3 bases and J by 7 bases, with 13 bases between.

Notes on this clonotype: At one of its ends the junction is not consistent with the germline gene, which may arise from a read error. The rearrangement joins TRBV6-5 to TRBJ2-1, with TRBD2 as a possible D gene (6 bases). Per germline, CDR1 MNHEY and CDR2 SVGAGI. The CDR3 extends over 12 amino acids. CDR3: CASSHSEGEQFF. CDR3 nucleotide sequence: TGTGCCAGCAGTCACTCGGAGGGTGAGCAGTTCTTC.

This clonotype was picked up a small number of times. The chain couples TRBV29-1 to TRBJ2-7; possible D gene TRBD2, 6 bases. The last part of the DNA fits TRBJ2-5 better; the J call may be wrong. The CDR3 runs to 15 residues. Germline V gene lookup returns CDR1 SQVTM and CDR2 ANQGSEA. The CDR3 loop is CSVEGRGDLPTTQYF. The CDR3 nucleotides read TGCAGCGTTGAAGGGAGGGGAGACCTACCTACGACCCAGTACTTC.

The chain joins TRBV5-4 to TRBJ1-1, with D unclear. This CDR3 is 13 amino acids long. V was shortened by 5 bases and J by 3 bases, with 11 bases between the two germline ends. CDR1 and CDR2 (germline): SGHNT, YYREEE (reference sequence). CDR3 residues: CASSCWTDTEAFF. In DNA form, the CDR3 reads TGTGCCAGCAGTTGTTGGACGGACACTGAAGCTTTCTTT. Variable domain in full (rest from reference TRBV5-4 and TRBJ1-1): ETGVTQSPTHLIKTRGQQVTLRCSSQSGHNTVSWYQQALGQGPQFIFQYYREEENGRGNFPPRFSGLQFPNYSSELNVNALELDDSALYLCASSCWTDTEAFFGQGTRLTVV.

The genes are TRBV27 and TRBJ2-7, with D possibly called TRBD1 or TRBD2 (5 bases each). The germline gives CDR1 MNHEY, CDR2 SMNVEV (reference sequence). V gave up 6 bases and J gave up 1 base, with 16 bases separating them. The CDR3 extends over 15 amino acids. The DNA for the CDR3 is TGTGCCAGCAGCCCCGGGGCCACTCCGTCCTACGAGCAGTACTTC. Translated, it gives CASSPGATPSYEQYF.

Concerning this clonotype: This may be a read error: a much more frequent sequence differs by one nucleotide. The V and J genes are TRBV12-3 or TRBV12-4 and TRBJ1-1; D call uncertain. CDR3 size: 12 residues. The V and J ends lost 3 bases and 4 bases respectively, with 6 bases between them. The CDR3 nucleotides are TGTGCCAGCAGTTTTGTGATCACTGAAGCTTTCTTT. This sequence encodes CASSFVITEAFF.